This TCR beta chain emerged from a study of lymphopenia after photon versus proton radiotherapy. Study observations and caveats: Survival link was tested only in deceased patients; proton benefit remains a possibility. Relative stability marked proton patients; photon patients lost diversity and naive cells. Larger post-nadir TCR diversity loss correlated inversely with survival in deceased patients. Post-nadir diversity loss with photons came from oligoclonal expansion, particularly CD8+ Temra cells.

Here immunoSEQ multiplex PCR was the method, and the copy in TCRdb shows in-frame clones only, minus some. The sample includes 60,000 or so clones, 86% seen only once; the top ten take roughly 2.3%. With regard to this clone: Its antigen is currently unknown.

In germline, CDR1 is PRHDT, CDR2 FYEKMQ (reference sequence). CDR3 length: 15 residues. With V trimmed by 4 bases and J by 2 bases, 8 bases remained unmatched. The rearrangement uses TRBV13 and TRBJ2-7, with 7 positions matching TRBD1. The material was peripheral blood, obtained from a patient treated with photon-based radiotherapy. This TCR was sampled from a middle-aged man with gastric cancer. The CDR3 protein is CASSSIRGSTYEQYF. DNA of the CDR3: TGTGCCAGCAGCTCCATCAGGGGGTCCACCTACGAGCAGTACTTC. The full variable domain, rest sourced from reference TRBV13 and TRBJ2-7, is AAGVIQSPRHLIKEKRETATLKCYPIPRHDTVYWYQQGPGQDPQFLISFYEKMQSDKGSIPDRFSAQQFSDYHSELNMSSLELGDSALYFCASSSIRGSTYEQYFGPGTRLTVT.